The sequence of this T cell receptor (beta chain) was determined in a study of cytomegalovirus exposure and HLA in healthy donors. Here immunoSEQ multiplex PCR was the method, and the copy in TCRdb shows in-frame clones only, minus some. The table shows some 110,000 clones, with around 85% occurring only once. V lost 3 bases, J lost 5 bases, and 18 bases lay in between. The CDR3 loop spans 16 amino acids. In germline, CDR1 is SGHDT, CDR2 YYEEEE. Comment on this clone: Its antigen is currently unknown.

The study's findings and limits: One later analysis, an examination of the roughly 130 validation repertoires, found that first-cohort TCR clusters tended to co-occur in them.

The source of this sequence is a man aged 18 to 29 in good health and CMV-seropositive. The chain joins TRBV5-6 to TRBJ1-5; no clear D gene. The sequencing sample was made of PBMCs. CDR3 protein: CASSYQGLNRYQPQHF. Written as DNA, the CDR3 is TGTGCCAGCAGCTACCAAGGACTTAATCGTTATCAGCCCCAGCATTTT.